This T cell receptor (beta chain) appears in the sequencing data of a study of long-term antiretroviral therapy in people with HIV. V was clipped by 6 bases and J by 7 bases, with 18 bases between them. CDR1 MGHRA and CDR2 YSYEKL come from the germline V gene. This CDR3 has 14 amino acids. Sequencing used immunoSEQ v3.0 at survey level. Libraries were prepared by immunoSEQ multiplex PCR; TCRdb keeps only in-frame clonotypes and omits some of them. Here the sample spans about 39,000 clones, more than 80% being singletons. Specimens held roughly 1-11 million cryopreserved PBMC prior to DNA extraction. The rearrangement joins TRBV4-1 to TRBJ1-2, with D perhaps matching TRBD1 (5 bases). This sequence originates from a woman between 50 and 59 years old with HIV. The sequences come from unsorted PBMCs, collected 3.1 years after starting antiretroviral therapy. The DNA of the CDR3 is TGCGCCAGCAGGGCCCAGAGGAGGGGTAGTGGCTACACCTTC. This gives the protein CASRAQRRGSGYTF.